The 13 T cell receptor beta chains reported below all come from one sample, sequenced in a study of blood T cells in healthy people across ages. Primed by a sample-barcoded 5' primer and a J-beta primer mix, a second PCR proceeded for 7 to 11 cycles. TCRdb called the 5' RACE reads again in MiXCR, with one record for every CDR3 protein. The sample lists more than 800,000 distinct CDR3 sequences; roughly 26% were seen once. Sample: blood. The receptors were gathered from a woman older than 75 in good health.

This CDR3 is CASRPPGVGYGYTF. CDR3 bases: TGTGCCAGCAGACCGCCGGGGGTAGGTTATGGCTACACCTTC. The chain employs TRBV28 and TRBJ1-2, with a possible D match to TRBD1 (5 bases). V gave up 6 bases and J gave up 5 bases, with 16 bases separating them. The germline V gene has CDR1 MDHEN and CDR2 SYDVKM. CDR3 size: 14 residues.

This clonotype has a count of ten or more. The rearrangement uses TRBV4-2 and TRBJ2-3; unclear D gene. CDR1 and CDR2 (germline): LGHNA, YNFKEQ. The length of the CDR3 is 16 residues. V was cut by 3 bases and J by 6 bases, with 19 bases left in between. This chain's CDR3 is CASSHNYDSPWDTQYF. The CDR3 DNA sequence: TGTGCCAGCAGCCATAATTATGACTCCCCATGGGATACGCAGTATTTT.

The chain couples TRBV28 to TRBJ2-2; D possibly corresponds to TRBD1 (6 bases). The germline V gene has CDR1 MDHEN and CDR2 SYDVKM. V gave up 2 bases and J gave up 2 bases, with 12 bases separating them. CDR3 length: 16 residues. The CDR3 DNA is TGTGCCAGCAGTTTAAGTTGGGGGCATAACACCGGGGAGCTGTTTTTT. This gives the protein CASSLSWGHNTGELFF.

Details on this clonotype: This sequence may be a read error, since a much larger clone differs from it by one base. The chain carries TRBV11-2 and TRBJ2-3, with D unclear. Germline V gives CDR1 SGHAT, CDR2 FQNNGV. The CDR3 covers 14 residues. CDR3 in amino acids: CANSLWGPEDTQYF. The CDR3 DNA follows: TGTGCCAACAGCTTATGGGGTCCGGAAGATACGCAGTATTTT.

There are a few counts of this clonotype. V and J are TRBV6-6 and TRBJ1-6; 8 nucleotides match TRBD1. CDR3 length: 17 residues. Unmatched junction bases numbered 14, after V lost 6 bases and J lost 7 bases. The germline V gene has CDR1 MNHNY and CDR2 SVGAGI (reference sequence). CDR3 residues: CASRGSRWQGANSPLHF. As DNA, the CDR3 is TGTGCCAGCAGGGGATCGAGATGGCAGGGGGCGAATTCACCCCTCCACTTT.

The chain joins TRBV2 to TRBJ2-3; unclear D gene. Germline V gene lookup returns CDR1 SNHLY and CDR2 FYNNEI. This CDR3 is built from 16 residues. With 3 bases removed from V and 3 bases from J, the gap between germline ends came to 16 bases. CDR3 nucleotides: TGTGCCAGCAGTGAGGGGTCAGGCTTACTAACAGATACGCAGTATTTT. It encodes CASSEGSGLLTDTQYF. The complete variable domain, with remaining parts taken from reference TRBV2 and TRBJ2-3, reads EPEVTQTPSHQVTQMGQEVILRCVPISNHLYFYWYRQILGQKVEFLVSFYNNEISEKSEIFDDQFSVERPDGSNFTLKIRSTKLEDSAMYFCASSEGSGLLTDTQYFGPGTRLTVL.

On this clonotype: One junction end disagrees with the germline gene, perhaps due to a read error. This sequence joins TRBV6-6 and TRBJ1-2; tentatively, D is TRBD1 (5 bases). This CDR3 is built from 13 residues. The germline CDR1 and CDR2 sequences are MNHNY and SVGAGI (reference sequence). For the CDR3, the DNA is TGTGCTAGCAGTACGATGGCGGGGGATGGCTACACCTTC. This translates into CASSTMAGDGYTF.

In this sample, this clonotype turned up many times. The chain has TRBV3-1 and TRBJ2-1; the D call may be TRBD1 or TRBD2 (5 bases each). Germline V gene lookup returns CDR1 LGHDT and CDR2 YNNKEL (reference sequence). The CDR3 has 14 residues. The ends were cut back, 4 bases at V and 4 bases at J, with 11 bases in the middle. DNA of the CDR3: TGTGCCAGCAGCCGAGACGGGGCTTACAATGAGCAGTTCTTC. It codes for CASSRDGAYNEQFF.

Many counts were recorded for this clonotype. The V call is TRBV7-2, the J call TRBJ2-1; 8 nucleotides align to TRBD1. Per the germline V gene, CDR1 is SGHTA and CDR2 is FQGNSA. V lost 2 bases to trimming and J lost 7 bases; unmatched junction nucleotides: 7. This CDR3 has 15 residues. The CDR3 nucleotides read TGTGCCAGCAGCTTACAGGGGGCCGGGCGGAATGAGCAGTTCTTC. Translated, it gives CASSLQGAGRNEQFF. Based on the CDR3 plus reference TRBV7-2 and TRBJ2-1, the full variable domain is GAGVSQSPSNKVTEKGKDVELRCDPISGHTALYWYRQSLGQGLEFLIYFQGNSAPDKSGLPSDRFSAERTGGSVSTLTIQRTQQEDSAVYLCASSLQGAGRNEQFFGPGTRLTVL.

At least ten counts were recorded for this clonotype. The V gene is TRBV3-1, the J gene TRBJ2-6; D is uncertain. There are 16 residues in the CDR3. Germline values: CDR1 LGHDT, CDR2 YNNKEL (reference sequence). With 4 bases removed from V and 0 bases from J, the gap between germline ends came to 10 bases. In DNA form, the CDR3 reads TGTGCCAGCAGCCGGGCAGACGGCTCTGGGGCCAACGTCCTGACTTTC. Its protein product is CASSRADGSGANVLTF.

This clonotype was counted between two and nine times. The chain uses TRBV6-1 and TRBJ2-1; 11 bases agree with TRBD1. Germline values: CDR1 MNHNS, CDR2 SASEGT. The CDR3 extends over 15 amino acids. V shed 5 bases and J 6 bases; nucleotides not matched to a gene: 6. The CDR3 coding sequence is TGTGCCAGCAGTCCGGGGACAGGGGGTTGCAATGAGCAGTTCTTC. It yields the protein CASSPGTGGCNEQFF.

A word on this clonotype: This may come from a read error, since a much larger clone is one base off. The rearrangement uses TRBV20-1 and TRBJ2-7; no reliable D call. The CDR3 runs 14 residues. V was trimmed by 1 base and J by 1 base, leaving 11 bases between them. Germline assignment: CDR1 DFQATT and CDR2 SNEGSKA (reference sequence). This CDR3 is CSARGGGRSYEQYF. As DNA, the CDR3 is TGCAGTGCTAGAGGAGGCGGCAGATCCTACGAGCAGTACTTC.

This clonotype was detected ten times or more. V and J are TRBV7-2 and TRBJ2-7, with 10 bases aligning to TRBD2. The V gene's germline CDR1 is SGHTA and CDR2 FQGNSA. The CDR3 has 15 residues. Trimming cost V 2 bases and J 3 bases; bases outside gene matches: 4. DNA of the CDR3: TGTGCCAGCAGCTTAACTAGCGGGGACCGCTACGAGCAGTACTTC. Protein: CASSLTSGDRYEQYF. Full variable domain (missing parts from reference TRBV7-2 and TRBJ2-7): GAGVSQSPSNKVTEKGKDVELRCDPISGHTALYWYRQSLGQGLEFLIYFQGNSAPDKSGLPSDRFSAERTGGSVSTLTIQRTQQEDSAVYLCASSLTSGDRYEQYFGPGTRLTVT.